This TCR beta chain was obtained from a study of blood T cell repertoires in COVID-19. In the study overall: The samples span acute and convalescent COVID-19 from the United States, Italy and Spain. The analysed material was cDNA or gDNA that came from T cells, B-cell-depleted T cells, or PBMCs.

Here immunoSEQ multiplex PCR was the method, and the copy in TCRdb shows in-frame clones only, minus some. The repertoire holds about 350,000 clones, approximately 89% seen once, with less than 5% in the top ten. Sample: peripheral blood. The clonotype comes from a woman aged 55-75 years with COVID-19, enrolled during active disease.

CDR3 amino acids: CASSLGQPATEAFF. The CDR3 DNA sequence: TGTGCCAGCAGCTTGGGACAGCCCGCAACTGAAGCTTTCTTT. The chain is built from TRBV7-9 and TRBJ1-1, with 7 positions matching TRBD1. Trimming at V came to 3 bases and at J to 5 bases, leaving 6 bases not matched to a gene. The CDR3 extends over 14 amino acids. The germline gives CDR1 SEHNR, CDR2 FQNEAQ (reference sequence).